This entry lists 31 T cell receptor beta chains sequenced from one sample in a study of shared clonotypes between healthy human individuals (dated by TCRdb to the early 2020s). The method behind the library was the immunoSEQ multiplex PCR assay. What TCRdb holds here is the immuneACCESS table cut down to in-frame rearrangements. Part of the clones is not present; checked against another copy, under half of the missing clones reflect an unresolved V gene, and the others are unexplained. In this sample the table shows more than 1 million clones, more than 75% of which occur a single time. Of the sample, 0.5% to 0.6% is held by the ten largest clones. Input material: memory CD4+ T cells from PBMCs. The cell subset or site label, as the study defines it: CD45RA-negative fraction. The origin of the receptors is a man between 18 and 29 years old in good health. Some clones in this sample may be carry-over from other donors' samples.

The CDR3 sequence is CASSFSETQYF. The DNA of the CDR3 is TGCGCCAGCAGCTTCTCGGAGACCCAGTACTTC. This chain connects TRBV5-1 to TRBJ2-5; D unresolved. CDR3 length: 11 amino acids. Between the trimmed V and J ends, which lost 2 bases and 5 bases, there was a span of 4 bases. CDR1 and CDR2 (germline): SGHRS, YFSETQ.

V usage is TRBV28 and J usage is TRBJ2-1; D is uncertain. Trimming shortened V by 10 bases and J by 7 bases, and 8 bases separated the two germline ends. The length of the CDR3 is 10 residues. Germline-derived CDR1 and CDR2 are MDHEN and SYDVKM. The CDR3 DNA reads TGTGCCACCCAACGAAATGAGCAGTTCTTC. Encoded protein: CATQRNEQFF. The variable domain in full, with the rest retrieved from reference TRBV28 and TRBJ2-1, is DVKVTQSSRYLVKRTGEKVFLECVQDMDHENMFWYRQDPGLGLRLIYFSYDVKMKEKGDIPEGYSVSREKKERFSLILESASTNQTSMYLCATQRNEQFFGPGTRLTVL.

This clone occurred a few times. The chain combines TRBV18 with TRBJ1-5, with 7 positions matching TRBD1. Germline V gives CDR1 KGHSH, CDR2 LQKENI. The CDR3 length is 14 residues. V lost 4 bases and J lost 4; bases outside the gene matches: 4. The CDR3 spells CASSLQGRNQPQHF. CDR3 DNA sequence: TGTGCCAGCTCACTACAGGGGCGGAATCAGCCCCAGCATTTT. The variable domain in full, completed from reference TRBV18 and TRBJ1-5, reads NAGVMQNPRHLVRRRGQEARLRCSPMKGHSHVYWYRQLPEEGLKFMVYLQKENIIDESGMPKERFSAEFPKEGPSILRIQQVVRGDSAAYFCASSLQGRNQPQHFGDGTRLSIL.

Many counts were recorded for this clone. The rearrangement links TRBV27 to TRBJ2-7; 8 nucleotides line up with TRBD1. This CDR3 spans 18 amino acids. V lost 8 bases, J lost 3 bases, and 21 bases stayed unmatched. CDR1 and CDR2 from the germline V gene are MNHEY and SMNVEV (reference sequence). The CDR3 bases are TGTGCCAGCTCACCGGGGACAGGCTTTTCTCTGGGTAACTACGAGCAGTACTTC. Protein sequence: CASSPGTGFSLGNYEQYF.

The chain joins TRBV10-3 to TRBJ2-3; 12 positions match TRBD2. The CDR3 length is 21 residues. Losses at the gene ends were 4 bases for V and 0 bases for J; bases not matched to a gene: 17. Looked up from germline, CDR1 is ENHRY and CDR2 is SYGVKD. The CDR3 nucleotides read TGTGCCATCAGTGCGTCGCCGGGACTAGCGGGTGCTTCTCTAAGCACAGATACGCAGTATTTT. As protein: CAISASPGLAGASLSTDTQYF.

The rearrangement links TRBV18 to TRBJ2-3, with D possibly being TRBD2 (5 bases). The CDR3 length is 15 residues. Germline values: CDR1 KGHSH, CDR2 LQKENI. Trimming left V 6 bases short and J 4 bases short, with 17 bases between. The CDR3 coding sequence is TGTGCCAGCTCCCCGGCCGACGGGATCGCAGATACGCAGTATTTT. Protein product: CASSPADGIADTQYF. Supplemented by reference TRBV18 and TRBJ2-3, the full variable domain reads NAGVMQNPRHLVRRRGQEARLRCSPMKGHSHVYWYRQLPEEGLKFMVYLQKENIIDESGMPKERFSAEFPKEGPSILRIQQVVRGDSAAYFCASSPADGIADTQYFGPGTRLTVL.

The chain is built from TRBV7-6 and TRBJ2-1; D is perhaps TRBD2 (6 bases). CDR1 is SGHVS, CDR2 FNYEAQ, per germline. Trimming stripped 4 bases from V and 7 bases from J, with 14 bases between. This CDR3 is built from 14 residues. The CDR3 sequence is CASSSPRRGNEQFF. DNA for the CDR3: TGTGCCAGCAGCTCACCCCGGAGGGGTAATGAGCAGTTCTTC.

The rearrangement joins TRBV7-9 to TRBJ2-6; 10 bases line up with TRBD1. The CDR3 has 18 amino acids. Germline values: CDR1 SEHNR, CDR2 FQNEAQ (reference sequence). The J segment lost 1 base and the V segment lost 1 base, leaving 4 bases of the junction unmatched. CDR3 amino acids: CASSLGTGGYSGANVLTF. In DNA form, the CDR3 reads TGTGCCAGCAGCTTAGGGACAGGGGGTTATTCTGGGGCCAACGTCCTGACTTTC.

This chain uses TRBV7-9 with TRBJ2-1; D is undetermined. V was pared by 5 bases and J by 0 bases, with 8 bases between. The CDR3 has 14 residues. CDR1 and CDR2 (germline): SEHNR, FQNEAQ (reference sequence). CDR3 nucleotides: TGTGCCAGCAGCCGAGAAAGCTCCTACAATGAGCAGTTCTTC. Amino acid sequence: CASSRESSYNEQFF.

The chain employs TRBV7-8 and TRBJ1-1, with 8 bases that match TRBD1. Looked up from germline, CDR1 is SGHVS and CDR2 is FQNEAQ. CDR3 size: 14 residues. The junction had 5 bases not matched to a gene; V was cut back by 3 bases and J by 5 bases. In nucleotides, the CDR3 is TGTGCCAGCAGCTTCAGGGGGCAGTTGACTGAAGCTTTCTTT. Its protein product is CASSFRGQLTEAFF.

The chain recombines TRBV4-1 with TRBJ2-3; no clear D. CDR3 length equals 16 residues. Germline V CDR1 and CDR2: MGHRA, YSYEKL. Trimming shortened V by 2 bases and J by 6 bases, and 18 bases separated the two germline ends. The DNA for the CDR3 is TGCGCCAGCAGCCAAAACCCTGCGCTTTTCGAGGATACGCAGTATTTT. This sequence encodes CASSQNPALFEDTQYF.

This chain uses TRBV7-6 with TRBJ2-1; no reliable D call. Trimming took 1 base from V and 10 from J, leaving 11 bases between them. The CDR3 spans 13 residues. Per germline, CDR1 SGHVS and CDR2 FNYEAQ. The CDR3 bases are TGTGCCAGCAGCTTAGAACGGGCTCAGGAGCAGTTCTTC. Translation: CASSLERAQEQFF.

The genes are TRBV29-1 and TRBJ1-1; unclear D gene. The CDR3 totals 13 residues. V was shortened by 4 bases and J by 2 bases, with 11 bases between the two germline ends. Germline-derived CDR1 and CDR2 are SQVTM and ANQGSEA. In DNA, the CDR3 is TGCAGCGTTGGAACGGGCAGAAACACTGAAGCTTTCTTT. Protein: CSVGTGRNTEAFF.

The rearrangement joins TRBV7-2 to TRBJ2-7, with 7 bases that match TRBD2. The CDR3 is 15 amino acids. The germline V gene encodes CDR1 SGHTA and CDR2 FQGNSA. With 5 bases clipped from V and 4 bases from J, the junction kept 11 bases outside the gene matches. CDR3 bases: TGTGCCAGCAGCCTGGGCGGGAGACGGATGTACGAGCAGTACTTC. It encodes CASSLGGRRMYEQYF.

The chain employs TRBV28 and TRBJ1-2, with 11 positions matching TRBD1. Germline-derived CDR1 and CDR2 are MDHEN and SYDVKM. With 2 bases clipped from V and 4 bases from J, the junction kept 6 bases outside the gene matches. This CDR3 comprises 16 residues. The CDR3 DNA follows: TGTGCCAGCAGTTTAACCGGGACAGGGGGATCCTATGGCTACACCTTC. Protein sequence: CASSLTGTGGSYGYTF.

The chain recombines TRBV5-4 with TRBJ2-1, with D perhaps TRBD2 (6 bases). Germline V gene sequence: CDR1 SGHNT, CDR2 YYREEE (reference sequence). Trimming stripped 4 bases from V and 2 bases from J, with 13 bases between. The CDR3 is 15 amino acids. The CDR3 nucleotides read TGTGCCAGCAGCCCATCCGGGGGAGCCTACAATGAGCAGTTCTTC. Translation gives CASSPSGGAYNEQFF.

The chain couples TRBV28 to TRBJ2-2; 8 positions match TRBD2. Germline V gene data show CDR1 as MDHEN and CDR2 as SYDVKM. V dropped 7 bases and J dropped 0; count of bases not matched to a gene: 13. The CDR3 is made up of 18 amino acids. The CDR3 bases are TGTGCCAGCAAGCGAAGGCTAGCGGGTACCGCGAACACCGGGGAGCTGTTTTTT. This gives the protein CASKRRLAGTANTGELFF.

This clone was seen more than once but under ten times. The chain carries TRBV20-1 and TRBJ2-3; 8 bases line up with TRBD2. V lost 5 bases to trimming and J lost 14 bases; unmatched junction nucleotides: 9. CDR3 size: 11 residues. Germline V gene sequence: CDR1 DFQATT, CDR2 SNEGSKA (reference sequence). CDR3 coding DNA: TGCAGTGCTTGGCCGGGACTAGAACCGTATTTT. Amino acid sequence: CSAWPGLEPYF.

The CDR3 nucleotides read TGTGCCAGCAGACGGAGGACAGGCCTACCCACAGATACGCAGTATTTT. Translation: CASRRRTGLPTDTQYF. V is TRBV6-6 and J is TRBJ2-3; 7 bases map to TRBD1. V lost 6 bases to trimming and J lost 2 bases; unmatched junction nucleotides: 11. CDR1 and CDR2 (germline): MNHNY, SVGAGI (reference sequence). CDR3 length: 16 residues.

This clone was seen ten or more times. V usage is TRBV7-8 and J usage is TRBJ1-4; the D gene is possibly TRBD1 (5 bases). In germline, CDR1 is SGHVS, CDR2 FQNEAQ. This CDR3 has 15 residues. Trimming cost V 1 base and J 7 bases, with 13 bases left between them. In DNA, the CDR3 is TGTGCCAGCAGCTTAGGTAGGGGTTCCTCTGAAAAACTGTTTTTT. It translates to CASSLGRGSSEKLFF.

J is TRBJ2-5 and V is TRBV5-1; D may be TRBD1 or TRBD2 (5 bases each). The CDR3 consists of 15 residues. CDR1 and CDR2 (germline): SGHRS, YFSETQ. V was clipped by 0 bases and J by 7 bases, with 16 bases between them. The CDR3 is CASSLEAIQRGTQYF. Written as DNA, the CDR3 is TGCGCCAGCAGCTTGGAGGCCATTCAGAGGGGGACCCAGTACTTC.

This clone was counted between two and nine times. The CDR3 spells CASSLNTDTQYF. The CDR3 DNA reads as TGTGCCAGCAGCCTAAACACAGATACGCAGTATTTT. J is TRBJ2-3 and V is TRBV9; D is unresolved. CDR3 length equals 12 residues. The V and J ends lost 4 bases and 2 bases respectively, with 5 bases between them. CDR1 and CDR2 (germline): SGDLS, YYNGEE.

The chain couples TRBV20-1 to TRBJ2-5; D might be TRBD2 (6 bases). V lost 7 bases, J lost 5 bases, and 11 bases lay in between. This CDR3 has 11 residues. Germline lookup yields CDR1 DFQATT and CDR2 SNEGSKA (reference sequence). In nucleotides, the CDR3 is TGCAGTGGGGGGGTGCGGGAGACCCAGTACTTC. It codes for CSGGVRETQYF.

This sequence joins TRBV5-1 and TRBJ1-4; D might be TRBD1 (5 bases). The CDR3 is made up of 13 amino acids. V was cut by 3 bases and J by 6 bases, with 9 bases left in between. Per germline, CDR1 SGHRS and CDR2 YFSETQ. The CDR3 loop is CASSSGVHEKLFF. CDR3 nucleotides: TGCGCCAGCAGCTCGGGGGTGCATGAAAAACTGTTTTTT.

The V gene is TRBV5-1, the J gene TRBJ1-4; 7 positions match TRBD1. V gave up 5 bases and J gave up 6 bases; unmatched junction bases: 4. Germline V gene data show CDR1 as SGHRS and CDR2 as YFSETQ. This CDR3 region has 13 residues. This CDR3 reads CASREGADEKLFF. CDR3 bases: TGCGCCAGCAGGGAGGGGGCCGATGAAAAACTGTTTTTT.

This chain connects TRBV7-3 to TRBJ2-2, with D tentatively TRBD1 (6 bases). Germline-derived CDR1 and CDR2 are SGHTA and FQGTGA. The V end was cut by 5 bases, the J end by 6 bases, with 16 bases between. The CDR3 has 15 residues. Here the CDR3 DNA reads TGTGCCAGCAGCCCCACAGGGTCTACGGCCGGGGAGCTGTTTTTT. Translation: CASSPTGSTAGELFF.

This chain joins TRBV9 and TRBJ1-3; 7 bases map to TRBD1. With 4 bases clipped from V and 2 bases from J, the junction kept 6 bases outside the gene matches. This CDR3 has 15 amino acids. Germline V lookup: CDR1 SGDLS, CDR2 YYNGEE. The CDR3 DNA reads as TGTGCCAGCAGCCCCCGGGACAGAACTGGAAACACCATATATTTT. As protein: CASSPRDRTGNTIYF. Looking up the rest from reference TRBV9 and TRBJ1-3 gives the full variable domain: DSGVTQTPKHLITATGQRVTLRCSPRSGDLSVYWYQQSLDQGLQFLIQYYNGEERAKGNILERFSAQQFPDLHSELNLSSLELGDSALYFCASSPRDRTGNTIYFGEGSWLTVV.

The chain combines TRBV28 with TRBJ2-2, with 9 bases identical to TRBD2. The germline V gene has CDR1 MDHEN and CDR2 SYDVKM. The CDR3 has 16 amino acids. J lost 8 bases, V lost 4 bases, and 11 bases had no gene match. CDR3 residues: CASSSYSGSSRGELFF. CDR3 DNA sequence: TGTGCCAGCAGTTCATATAGCGGGAGCTCTCGTGGGGAGCTGTTTTTT. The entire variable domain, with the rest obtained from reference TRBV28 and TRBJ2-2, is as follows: DVKVTQSSRYLVKRTGEKVFLECVQDMDHENMFWYRQDPGLGLRLIYFSYDVKMKEKGDIPEGYSVSREKKERFSLILESASTNQTSMYLCASSSYSGSSRGELFFGEGSRLTVL.

The CDR3, as DNA: TGCGCCAGCAGCTTATACCAGGGAAACACCGGGGAGCTGTTTTTT. It encodes CASSLYQGNTGELFF. The chain combines TRBV5-1 with TRBJ2-2; maybe TRBD1 (5 bases). Germline V CDR1 and CDR2: SGHRS, YFSETQ. V was shortened by 2 bases and J by 2 bases, with 10 bases between the two germline ends. There are 15 residues in the CDR3.

The chain's CDR3 is CASSKNPERVNTEAFF. The CDR3 bases are TGTGCCAGCAGCAAGAACCCCGAGCGGGTGAACACTGAAGCTTTCTTT. V and J are TRBV21-1 and TRBJ1-1. TRBV21-1 has pseudogene status. The CDR3 is 16 residues long.

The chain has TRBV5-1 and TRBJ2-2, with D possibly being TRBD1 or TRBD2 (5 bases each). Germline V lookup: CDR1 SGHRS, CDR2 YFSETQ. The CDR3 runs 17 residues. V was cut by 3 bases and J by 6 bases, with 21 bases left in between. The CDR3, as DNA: TGCGCCAGCAGCTCGGGACCGATTACAGGTTCCTCCGGGGAGCTGTTTTTT. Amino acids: CASSSGPITGSSGELFF.